A selection of T cell receptor beta chains follows, all from one sample in a study of STAT5B mutations in CD4+ large granular lymphocyte leukemia. Libraries were prepared by immunoSEQ multiplex PCR; TCRdb keeps only in-frame clonotypes and omits some of them. The repertoire has tens of thousands of clones, approximately 80% of them found once; the top ten carry 3.5% to 5%. The specimen was CD4+ T cells from blood buffy coats. The receptors derive from a human donor in good health. Both conserved end residues are part of each CDR3. The D gene is left open where the match is weak. Not all rows give a size; the values are once, few, many and, for expanded clones, a class.

CDR3 DNA,CDR3 protein,clone size,V gene,J gene,D gene
TGCGCCAGCAGCCTCCGGGGGGAATTTAGCGGGACCTACAATGAGCAGTTCTTC,CASSLRGEFSGTYNEQFF,-,TRBV4-1,TRBJ2-1,TRBD2
TGTGCCAGTACCTTCAACCCTGGGGCCAACGTCCTGACTTTC,CASTFNPGANVLTF,-,TRBV19,TRBJ2-6,-
TGTGCCAGCAGACCTGGGGTAAGGGAGTCGGGTCAGCCCCAGCATTTT,CASRPGVRESGQPQHF,-,TRBV28,TRBJ1-5,-
TGCAGTGCTAGCGACAGGGTGGGAGCTTTCTTT,CSASDRVGAFF,-,TRBV20-1,TRBJ1-1,TRBD1
TGCGCCAGCAGCCCCAGAGGACAGCCAACTGAAGCTTTCTTT,CASSPRGQPTEAFF,-,TRBV4-3,TRBJ1-1,-
TGTGCCAGCAGTTTAGACCTTGGGAGCAATCAGCCCCAGCATTTT,CASSLDLGSNQPQHF,-,TRBV28,TRBJ1-5,-
TGTGCCAGCAGTTTCGTGGGACAGGGCTCCTACGAGCAGTACTTC,CASSFVGQGSYEQYF,-,TRBV28,TRBJ2-7,TRBD1
TGTGCCAGAAGTCCGGGGTGTAGCGGGGGCCAAGGTCAGCCCCAGCATTTT,CARSPGCSGGQGQPQHF,-,TRBV5-3,TRBJ1-5,-
TGTGCCAGCAGCCGAACAGGGAACACTGAAGCTTTCTTT,CASSRTGNTEAFF,-,TRBV6-4,TRBJ1-1,-
TGTGCCAGCAGTGCCGGGCAGGGGGTACAAGAGACCCAGTACTTC,CASSAGQGVQETQYF,-,TRBV28,TRBJ2-5,TRBD1
TGTGCCAGCAGTCAGGGTCCGAACACTGAAGCTTTCTTT,CASSQGPNTEAFF,few,TRBV2,TRBJ1-1,-
TGTGCCAGCTCATCAGATAGCGGGATGAACACCGGGGAGCTGTTTTTT,CASSSDSGMNTGELFF,-,TRBV18,TRBJ2-2,TRBD2
TGTGCCAGCAGCCGCAGGGGGCAAGAGACCCAGTACTTC,CASSRRGQETQYF,-,TRBV7-9,TRBJ2-5,TRBD1
TGTGCCAGCAGTTACAATGAGGGGGGCCAAGAGACCCAGTACTTC,CASSYNEGGQETQYF,-,TRBV6-5,TRBJ2-5,-
TGTGCCAGCTCAGGGACAGGGGGCAATCAGCCCCAGCATTTT,CASSGTGGNQPQHF,-,TRBV18,TRBJ1-5,TRBD1
TGTGCCAGCAGCGTAGATAGCGGAGCTCGCTACGAGCAGTACTTC,CASSVDSGARYEQYF,-,TRBV9,TRBJ2-7,-
TGTGCCAGCAGGCCTCCTACAGGGCTTAACTATGGCTACACCTTC,CASRPPTGLNYGYTF,-,TRBV6-6,TRBJ1-2,-
TGTGCCAGCAGCGTAGTAGCGGCAACTAGCACAGATACGCAGTATTTT,CASSVVAATSTDTQYF,-,TRBV9,TRBJ2-3,-
TGTGCCAGCAGTTTGTCAGGACAGGGGACGAACACTGAAGCTTTCTTT,CASSLSGQGTNTEAFF,-,TRBV28,TRBJ1-1,TRBD1
TGTGCCAGCAGGGTAAACTATGAGCAGTTCTTC,CASRVNYEQFF,-,TRBV7-9,TRBJ2-1,-
TGCAGTGCTAGACCCTACAATGAGCAGTTCTTC,CSARPYNEQFF,-,TRBV20-1,TRBJ2-1,-
TGCGCCAGCATATACAGCGCAGGGGACGGGACTAACTATGGCTACACCTTC,CASIYSAGDGTNYGYTF,-,TRBV10-1,TRBJ1-2,-
TGTGCCAGTACACAGGGGGAGACCCAGTACTTC,CASTQGETQYF,-,TRBV19,TRBJ2-5,TRBD1
TGTGCCAGCAGCCAAGATAGGGCACCCCAAGAGACCCAGTACTTC,CASSQDRAPQETQYF,few,TRBV4-2,TRBJ2-5,-
TGTGCCAGCAGTTCGGAGGCCCCCTACAATGAGCAGTTCTTC,CASSSEAPYNEQFF,-,TRBV28,TRBJ2-1,-
TGCGCCAGCAGCTTGGTAGCGGGGACGGCAGGGGAGACCCAGTACTTC,CASSLVAGTAGETQYF,-,TRBV5-1,TRBJ2-5,TRBD2
TGTGCCAGCAGTGTAGGTGGGGCCTACAATGAGCAGTTCTTC,CASSVGGAYNEQFF,-,TRBV2,TRBJ2-1,-
TGTGCCAGAAAAGTAACCGGGACAGGTCGCGGTTTGGAGTACTTC,CARKVTGTGRGLEYF,-,TRBV28,TRBJ2-7,TRBD1
TGTGCCAGCACCCTTACCTGGACTAGCGGAGATACGCAGTATTTT,CASTLTWTSGDTQYF,-,TRBV7-9,TRBJ2-3,TRBD2
TGTGCCAGCAGCCCGGTGGGGGGGACCAATCAGCCCCAGCATTTT,CASSPVGGTNQPQHF,-,TRBV4-2,TRBJ1-5,-
TGTGCCAGCCGGCGGGAGGGCGAGACCCAGTACTTC,CASRREGETQYF,-,TRBV2,TRBJ2-5,TRBD2
TGTGCCAGCAGTCTGGACAGGGGATACGCAGATACGCAGTATTTT,CASSLDRGYADTQYF,-,TRBV6-5,TRBJ2-3,TRBD1
TGTGCCTGGAGTGTGTCCGTACCGGCGGAGCAGTTCTTC,CAWSVSVPAEQFF,-,TRBV30,TRBJ2-1,-
TGTGCCTGGAGTCAATTGACAGGGTACTACGAGCAGTACTTC,CAWSQLTGYYEQYF,-,TRBV30,TRBJ2-7,TRBD1
TGTGCCAGCACTAATCAAAGGGGGGAAGAGACCCAGTACTTC,CASTNQRGEETQYF,-,TRBV5-4,TRBJ2-5,-
TGTGCCAGTACCGGGACAGGCCCTGGAAACACCATATATTTT,CASTGTGPGNTIYF,-,TRBV19,TRBJ1-3,TRBD1
TGTGCCAGCAGAGGGTCTGCTGGGGCCAACGTCCTGACTTTC,CASRGSAGANVLTF,few,TRBV25-1,TRBJ2-6,-
TGTGCCAGCAGGGTACAGGGGGGACAAGAGACCCAGTACTTC,CASRVQGGQETQYF,-,TRBV28,TRBJ2-5,TRBD1
TGTGCCAGCAGCGTAAGTAGCGGGAGCTACAATGAGCAGTTCTTC,CASSVSSGSYNEQFF,-,TRBV9,TRBJ2-1,TRBD2
TGTGCCACCAGCAGGGCCAGGTACTCCTACGAGCAGTACTTC,CATSRARYSYEQYF,once,TRBV15,TRBJ2-7,-
TGTGCCAGCAGGACCGGGTTCCTGGGCTACACCTTC,CASRTGFLGYTF,few,TRBV28,TRBJ1-2,-
TGCAGCGTTCTTGGACCTCAGGACACTGAAGCTTTCTTT,CSVLGPQDTEAFF,-,TRBV29-1,TRBJ1-1,-
TGTGCCAGCAGTGAAGGGTACCAAGAGACCCAGTACTTC,CASSEGYQETQYF,-,TRBV6-1,TRBJ2-5,-
TGTGCCAGCTCACCCCCCACAAGGTACAATGAGCAGTTCTTC,CASSPPTRYNEQFF,-,TRBV18,TRBJ2-1,-
TGTGCCAGCAGCTTACTGTCTAGCGGCTACAATGAGCAGTTCTTC,CASSLLSSGYNEQFF,-,TRBV7-8,TRBJ2-1,TRBD2
TGTGCCAGCAGTCTAAGGGGGCTTGAGCAGTTCTTC,CASSLRGLEQFF,-,TRBV27,TRBJ2-1,TRBD1
TGCGCCAGCAGCCAAGATAGCGGGAGGGCGGAGTACGAGCAGTACTTC,CASSQDSGRAEYEQYF,-,TRBV4-1,TRBJ2-7,TRBD2
TGTGCCATCAGTGAGACTGTGGACGAGCAGTACTTC,CAISETVDEQYF,-,TRBV10-3,TRBJ2-7,-
TGTGCCAGCAGAAAGGACACAGATACGCAGTATTTT,CASRKDTDTQYF,few,TRBV11-2,TRBJ2-3,-
TGTGCCAGCAGTGACCGAAGGACAGGGTCGGACAATGAGCAGTTCTTC,CASSDRRTGSDNEQFF,once,TRBV6-4,TRBJ2-1,TRBD1
TGCGCCAGCAGCCAGGGTCCGGGACAGACCATGAACACTGAAGCTTTCTTT,CASSQGPGQTMNTEAFF,-,TRBV4-3,TRBJ1-1,TRBD1
TGTGCCAGCAGTGTGGACAGGGTGGATCAGCCCCAGCATTTT,CASSVDRVDQPQHF,few,TRBV2,TRBJ1-5,TRBD1
TGCGCCAGCAGCCCACAGGGGGCTATGACAGATACGCAGTATTTT,CASSPQGAMTDTQYF,-,TRBV5-1,TRBJ2-3,TRBD1